Below are 7 T cell receptor beta chains sequenced from a single sample in a study of blood T cell repertoires in COVID-19. This table comes from immunoSEQ multiplex PCR, and its TCRdb copy is limited to in-frame clones, with some not included. In the table there are about 210,000 clones, around 81% of which are singletons. The sequenced sample was peripheral blood. These receptors were obtained from a woman in her seventies with acute or convalescent COVID-19.

This rearrangement joins TRBV4-1 to TRBJ2-1; D is uncertain. The CDR3 contains 16 residues. Per the germline V gene, CDR1 is MGHRA and CDR2 is YSYEKL. The V gene lost 2 bases and the J gene lost 3 bases, with 14 bases spanning the gap. The CDR3 sequence is CASSQSALTGYNEQFF. CDR3 DNA: TGCGCCAGCAGCCAATCCGCTCTAACTGGCTACAATGAGCAGTTCTTC.

This clone was observed a single time. The genes are TRBV18 and TRBJ1-2, with TRBD1 as a possible D gene (6 bases). The length of the CDR3 is 13 residues. From germline, CDR1 is KGHSH and CDR2 LQKENI. Trimming removed 2 bases from V and 7 bases from J, with 11 bases in between. CDR3 in amino acids: CASSPGGEVGYTF. In DNA form, the CDR3 reads TGTGCCAGCTCACCAGGGGGCGAAGTTGGCTACACCTTC.

The table lists this clone with a few counts. The CDR3 nucleotides are TGCGCCAGCAGCTTGGCCAGGGGACCGAACACCGGGGAGCTGTTTTTT. Translation gives CASSLARGPNTGELFF. This chain joins TRBV5-1 and TRBJ2-2; D possibly corresponds to TRBD1 (6 bases). V lost 0 bases, J lost 0 bases, and 9 bases lay in between. Germline V lookup: CDR1 SGHRS, CDR2 YFSETQ. The CDR3 runs to 16 residues.

The chain links TRBV9 to TRBJ1-4, with D possibly matching TRBD1 (5 bases). This CDR3 has 16 amino acids. The V end was cut by 0 bases, the J end by 7 bases, with 16 bases between. CDR1 and CDR2 (germline): SGDLS, YYNGEE. Written as DNA, the CDR3 is TGTGCCAGCAGCGTAGGGGCCGTGCCAAGGGGTGAAAAACTGTTTTTT. It yields the protein CASSVGAVPRGEKLFF.

Written as DNA, the CDR3 is TGTGCCAGCAGCATGGGACAGGTTACAACAGATACGCAGTATTTT. Translating it yields CASSMGQVTTDTQYF. This rearrangement joins TRBV11-1 to TRBJ2-3; 8 nucleotides agree with TRBD1. Germline CDR1 and CDR2: SGHAT and FQDESV (reference sequence). This CDR3 contains 15 residues. The junction had 7 bases not matched to a gene; V was cut back by 5 bases and J by 3 bases.

Turning to this clone: Other DNA sequences in the same sample also yield this CDR3. This chain links TRBV6-1 with TRBJ2-3, with a tentative D call TRBD1 (5 bases). The V end lost 3 bases, the J end lost 2 bases, and 9 bases lay between the germline ends. The CDR3 totals 14 residues. From germline, CDR1 is MNHNS and CDR2 SASEGT. As DNA, the CDR3 is TGTGCCAGCAGTGAGCAGGGCGCCACAGATACGCAGTATTTT. Its translation: CASSEQGATDTQYF.

This clone was seen more than once but under ten times. The chain links TRBV6-5 to TRBJ1-1; 8 bases are shared with TRBD1. Germline V gene sequence: CDR1 MNHEY, CDR2 SVGAGI. The CDR3 spans 15 residues. With 0 bases clipped from V and 5 bases from J, the junction kept 5 bases outside the gene matches. The DNA for the CDR3 is TGTGCCAGCAGTTACTCGACAGGGGCGAGGACTGAAGCTTTCTTT. It specifies CASSYSTGARTEAFF.